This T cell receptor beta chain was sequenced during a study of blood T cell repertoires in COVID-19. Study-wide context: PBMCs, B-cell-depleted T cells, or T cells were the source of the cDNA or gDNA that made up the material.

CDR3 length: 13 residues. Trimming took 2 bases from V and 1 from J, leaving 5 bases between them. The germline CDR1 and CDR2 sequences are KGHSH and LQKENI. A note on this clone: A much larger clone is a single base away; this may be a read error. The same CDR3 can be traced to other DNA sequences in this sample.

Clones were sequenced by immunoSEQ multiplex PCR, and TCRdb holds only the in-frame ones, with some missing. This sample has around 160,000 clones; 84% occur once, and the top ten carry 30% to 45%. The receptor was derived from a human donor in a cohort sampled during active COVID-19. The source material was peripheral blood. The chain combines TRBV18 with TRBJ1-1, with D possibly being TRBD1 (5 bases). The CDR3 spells CASSPGQNTEAFF. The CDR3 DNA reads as TGTGCCAGCTCACCAGGACAGAACACTGAAGCTTTCTTT.